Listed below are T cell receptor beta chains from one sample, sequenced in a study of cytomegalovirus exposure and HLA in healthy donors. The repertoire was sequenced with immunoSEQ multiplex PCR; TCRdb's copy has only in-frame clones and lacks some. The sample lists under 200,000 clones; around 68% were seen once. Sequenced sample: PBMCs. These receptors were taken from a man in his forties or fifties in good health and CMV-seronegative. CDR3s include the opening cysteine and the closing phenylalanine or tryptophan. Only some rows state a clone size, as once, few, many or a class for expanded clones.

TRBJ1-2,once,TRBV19,CASSPLGREGYGYTF
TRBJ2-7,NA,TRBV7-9,CASSLAGGHEQYF
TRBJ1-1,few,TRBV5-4,CASSLFQASFMNTEAFF
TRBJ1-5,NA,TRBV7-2,CASSLRTGGMGNQPQHF
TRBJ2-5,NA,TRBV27,CASSFNDREQETQYF
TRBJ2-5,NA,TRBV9,CASSVVSQETQYF
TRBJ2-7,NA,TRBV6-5,CASSPRVTYEQYF
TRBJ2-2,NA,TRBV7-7,CASSVDRNTGELFF
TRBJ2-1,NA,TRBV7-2,CASSLPETGVMDHYNEQFF
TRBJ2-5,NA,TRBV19,CASRPQGEGETQYF
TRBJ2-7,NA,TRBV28,CASNTPGGGGSSYEQYF
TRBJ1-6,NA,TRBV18,CASSRDRGYDSPLHF